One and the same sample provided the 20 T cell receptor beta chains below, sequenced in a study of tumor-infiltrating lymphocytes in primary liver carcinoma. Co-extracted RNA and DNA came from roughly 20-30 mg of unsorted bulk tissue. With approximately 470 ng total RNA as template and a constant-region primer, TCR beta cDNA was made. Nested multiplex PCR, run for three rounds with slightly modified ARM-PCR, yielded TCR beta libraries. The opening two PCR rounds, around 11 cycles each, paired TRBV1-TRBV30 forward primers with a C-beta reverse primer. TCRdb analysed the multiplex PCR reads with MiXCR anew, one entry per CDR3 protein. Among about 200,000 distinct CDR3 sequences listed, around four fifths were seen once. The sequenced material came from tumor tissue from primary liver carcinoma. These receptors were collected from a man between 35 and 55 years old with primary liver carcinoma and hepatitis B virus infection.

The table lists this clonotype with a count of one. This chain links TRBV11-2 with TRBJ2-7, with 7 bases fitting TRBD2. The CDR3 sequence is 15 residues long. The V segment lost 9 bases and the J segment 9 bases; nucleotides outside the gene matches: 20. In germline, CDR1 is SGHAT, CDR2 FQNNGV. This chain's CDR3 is CASKLAGGSHDGQYF. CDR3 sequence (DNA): TGTGCCAGTAAATTAGCGGGCGGGAGTCACGACGGGCAGTACTTC.

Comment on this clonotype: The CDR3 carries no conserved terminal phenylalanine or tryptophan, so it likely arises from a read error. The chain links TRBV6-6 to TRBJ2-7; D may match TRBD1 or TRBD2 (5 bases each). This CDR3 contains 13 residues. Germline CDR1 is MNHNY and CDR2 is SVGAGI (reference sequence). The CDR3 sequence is CVSSSGTATEQYL. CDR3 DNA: TGTGTCAGCAGTTCCGGGACGGCCACCGAGCAGTACTTG.

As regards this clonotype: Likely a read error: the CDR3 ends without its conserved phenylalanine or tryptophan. Here the CDR3 reads CASSPPRTGYNEQFL. The CDR3 DNA reads as TGTGCCAGCAGTCCCCCCAGGACAGGATACAATGAGCAGTTCCTC. The V and J genes are TRBV12-3 or TRBV12-4 and TRBJ2-1; the match to TRBD1 covers 7 bases. The CDR3 consists of 15 residues. J lost 4 bases, V lost 5 bases, and 8 bases had no gene match.

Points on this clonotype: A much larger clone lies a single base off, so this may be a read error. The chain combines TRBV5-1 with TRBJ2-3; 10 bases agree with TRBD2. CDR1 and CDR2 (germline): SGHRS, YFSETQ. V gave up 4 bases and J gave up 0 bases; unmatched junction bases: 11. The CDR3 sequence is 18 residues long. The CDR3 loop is CASSPMRTSGPSTDTQYF. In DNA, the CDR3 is TGCGCCAGCAGCCCAATGAGGACTAGCGGACCTAGCACAGATACGCAGTATTTT.

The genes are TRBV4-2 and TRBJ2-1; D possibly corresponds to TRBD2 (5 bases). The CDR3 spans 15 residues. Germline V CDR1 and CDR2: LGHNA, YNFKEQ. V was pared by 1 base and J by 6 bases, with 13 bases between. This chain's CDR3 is CASSQASGLRNEQFF. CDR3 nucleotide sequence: TGTGCCAGCAGCCAAGCTAGTGGACTTCGCAATGAGCAGTTCTTC.

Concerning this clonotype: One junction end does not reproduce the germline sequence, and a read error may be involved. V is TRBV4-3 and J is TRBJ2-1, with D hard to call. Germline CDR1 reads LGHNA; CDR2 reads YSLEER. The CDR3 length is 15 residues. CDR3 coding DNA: TGCGCCAGCAGCCAAGTAACAGACCTCTACAGTGAGCAGTTTTTC. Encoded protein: CASSQVTDLYSEQFF.

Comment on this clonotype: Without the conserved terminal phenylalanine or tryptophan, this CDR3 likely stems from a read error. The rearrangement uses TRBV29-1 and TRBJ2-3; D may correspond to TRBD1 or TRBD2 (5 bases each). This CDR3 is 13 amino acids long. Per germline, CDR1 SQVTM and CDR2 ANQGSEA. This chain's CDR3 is CSVGGTHTGTQYL. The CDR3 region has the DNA TGCAGCGTTGGGGGGACCCACACAGGTACGCAGTATCTT.

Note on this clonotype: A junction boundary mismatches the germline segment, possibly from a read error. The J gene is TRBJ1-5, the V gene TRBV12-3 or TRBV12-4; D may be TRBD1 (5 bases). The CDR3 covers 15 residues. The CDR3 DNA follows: TGTGCCAGCACGTGGGGCACCGCAATAAACCAGCCCCAACATTTT. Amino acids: CASTWGTAINQPQHF.

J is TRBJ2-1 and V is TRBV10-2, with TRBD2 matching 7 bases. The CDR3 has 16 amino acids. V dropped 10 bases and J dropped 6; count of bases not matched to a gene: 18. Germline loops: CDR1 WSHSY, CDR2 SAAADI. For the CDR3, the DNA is TGCGCCACGGTGGGATACGCGGGAGAGGCCTGCAATGAGCAGTTCTTC. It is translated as CATVGYAGEACNEQFF.

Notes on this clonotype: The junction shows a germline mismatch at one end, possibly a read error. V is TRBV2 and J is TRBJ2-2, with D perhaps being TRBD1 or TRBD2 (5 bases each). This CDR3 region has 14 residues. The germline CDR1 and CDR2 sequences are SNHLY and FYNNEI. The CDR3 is CAGSAGTFGGELFF. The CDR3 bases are TGTGCCGGCAGTGCCGGGACCTTTGGCGGGGAGCTGTTTTTT.

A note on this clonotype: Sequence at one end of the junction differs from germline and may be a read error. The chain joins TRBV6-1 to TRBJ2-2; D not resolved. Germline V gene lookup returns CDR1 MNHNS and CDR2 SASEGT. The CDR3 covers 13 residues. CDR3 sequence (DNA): TGTACCAGCAGTCGGATTTTCACCGGGGAGCTGTTTTTT. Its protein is CTSSRIFTGELFF.

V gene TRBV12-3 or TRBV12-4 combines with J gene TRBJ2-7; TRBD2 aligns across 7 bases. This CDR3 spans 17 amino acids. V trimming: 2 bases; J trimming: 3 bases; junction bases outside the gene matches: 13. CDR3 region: CASSLRLAETQYYEQYF. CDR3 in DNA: TGTGCCAGCAGTTTACGGCTAGCGGAAACCCAGTACTACGAGCAGTACTTC.

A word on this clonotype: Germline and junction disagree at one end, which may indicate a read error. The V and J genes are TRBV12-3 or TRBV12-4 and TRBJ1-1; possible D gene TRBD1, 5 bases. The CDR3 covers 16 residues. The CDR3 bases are TGTGCCAGCAGTTTCATCATGGGACTGGGAAACACTGAAGCTTCCTTT. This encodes CASSFIMGLGNTEASF.

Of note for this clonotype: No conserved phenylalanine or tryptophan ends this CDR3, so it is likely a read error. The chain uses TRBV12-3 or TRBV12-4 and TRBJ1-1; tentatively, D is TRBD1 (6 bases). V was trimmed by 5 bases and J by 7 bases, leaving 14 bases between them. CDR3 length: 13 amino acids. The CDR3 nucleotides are TGTGCCAGCAGTGAAGGGACAAGGGATGAAGCTTTCATT. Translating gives CASSEGTRDEAFI.

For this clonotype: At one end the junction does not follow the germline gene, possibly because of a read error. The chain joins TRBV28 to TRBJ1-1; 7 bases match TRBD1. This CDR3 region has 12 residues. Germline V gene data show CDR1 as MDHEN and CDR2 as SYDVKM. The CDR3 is CVSMITGDEAFF. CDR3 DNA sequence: TGTGTCAGCATGATCACAGGGGATGAAGCTTTCTTT.

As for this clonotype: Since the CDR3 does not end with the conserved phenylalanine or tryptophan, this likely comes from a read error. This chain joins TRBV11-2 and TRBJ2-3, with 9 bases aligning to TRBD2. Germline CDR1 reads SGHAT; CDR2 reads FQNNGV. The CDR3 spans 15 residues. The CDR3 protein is CASSDSGRFRDTQYC. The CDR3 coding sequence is TGTGCCAGCAGCGATAGCGGGAGATTTAGAGATACACAGTATTGT.

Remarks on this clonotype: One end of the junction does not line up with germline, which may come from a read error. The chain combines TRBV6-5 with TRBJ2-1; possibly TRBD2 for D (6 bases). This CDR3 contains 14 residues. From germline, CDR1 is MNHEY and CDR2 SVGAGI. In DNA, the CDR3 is TGTGCCAACAGTTGCCAGACTAGTTTTAATGAGCAGTTCTTC. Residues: CANSCQTSFNEQFF.

In nucleotides, the CDR3 is TGTGCCAGCAGTTTACGACTAGCGGGAAGTCTTAATGAGCAGTTCTTC. Its translation is CASSLRLAGSLNEQFF. This chain links TRBV6-5 with TRBJ2-1; 11 bases map to TRBD2. Germline loops: CDR1 MNHEY, CDR2 SVGAGI. V shed 4 bases and J 7 bases; nucleotides not matched to a gene: 9. The CDR3 has 16 residues.

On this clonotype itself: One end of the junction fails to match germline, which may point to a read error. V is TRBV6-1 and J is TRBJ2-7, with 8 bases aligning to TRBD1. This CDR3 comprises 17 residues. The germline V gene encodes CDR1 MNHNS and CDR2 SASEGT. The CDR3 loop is CVSSERGTGVFSYEQYF. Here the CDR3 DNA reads TGTGTCAGCAGTGAAAGGGGGACAGGAGTCTTCTCCTACGAGCAGTACTTC.

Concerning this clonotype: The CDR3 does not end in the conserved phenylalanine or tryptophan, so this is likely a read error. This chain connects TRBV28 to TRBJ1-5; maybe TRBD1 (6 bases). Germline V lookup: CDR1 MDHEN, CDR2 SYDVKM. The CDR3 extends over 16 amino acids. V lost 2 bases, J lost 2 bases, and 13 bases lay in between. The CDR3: CASSLIKQGRNQPQHS. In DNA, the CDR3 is TGTGCCAGCAGTTTAATTAAACAGGGTCGCAATCAGCCCCAGCATTCT.